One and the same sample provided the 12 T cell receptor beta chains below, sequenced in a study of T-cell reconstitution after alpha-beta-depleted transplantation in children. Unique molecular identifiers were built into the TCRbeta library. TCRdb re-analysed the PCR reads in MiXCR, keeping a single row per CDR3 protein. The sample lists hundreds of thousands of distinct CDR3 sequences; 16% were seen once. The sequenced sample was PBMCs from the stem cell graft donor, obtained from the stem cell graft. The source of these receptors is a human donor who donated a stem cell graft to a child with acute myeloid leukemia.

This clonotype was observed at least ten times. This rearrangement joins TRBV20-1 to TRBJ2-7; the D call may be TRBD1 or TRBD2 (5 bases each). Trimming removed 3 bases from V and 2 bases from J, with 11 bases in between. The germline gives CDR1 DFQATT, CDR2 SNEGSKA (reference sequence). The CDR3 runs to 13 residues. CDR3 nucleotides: TGCAGTGCTAGGGGGGACGGTACCTACGAGCAGTACTTC. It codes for CSARGDGTYEQYF.

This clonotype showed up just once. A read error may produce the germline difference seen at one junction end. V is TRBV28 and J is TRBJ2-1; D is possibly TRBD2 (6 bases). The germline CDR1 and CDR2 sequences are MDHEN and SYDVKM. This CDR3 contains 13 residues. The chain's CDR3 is CASSLLSLRERFF. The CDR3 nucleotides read TGTGCCAGCAGTTTACTATCCCTTCGGGAGCGGTTCTTC.

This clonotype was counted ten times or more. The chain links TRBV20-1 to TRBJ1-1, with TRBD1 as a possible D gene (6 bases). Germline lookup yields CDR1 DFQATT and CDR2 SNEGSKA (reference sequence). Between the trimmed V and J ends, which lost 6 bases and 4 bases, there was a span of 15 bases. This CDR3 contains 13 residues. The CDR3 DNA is TGCAGTGCGTATCCACAGGGAGTCACTGAAGCTTTCTTT. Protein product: CSAYPQGVTEAFF.

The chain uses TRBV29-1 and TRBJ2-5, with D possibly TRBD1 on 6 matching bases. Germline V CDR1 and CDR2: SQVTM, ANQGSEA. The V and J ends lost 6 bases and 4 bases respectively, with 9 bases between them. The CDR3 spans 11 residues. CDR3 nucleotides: TGCAGCGTGACAGGAGGAGAGACCCAGTACTTC. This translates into CSVTGGETQYF.

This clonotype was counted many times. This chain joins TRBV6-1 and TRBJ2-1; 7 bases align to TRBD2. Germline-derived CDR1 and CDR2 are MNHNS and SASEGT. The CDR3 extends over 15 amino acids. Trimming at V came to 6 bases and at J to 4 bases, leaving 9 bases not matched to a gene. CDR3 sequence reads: CASSLGRGTYNEQFF. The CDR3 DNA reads TGTGCCAGCAGCCTAGGGCGGGGGACTTACAATGAGCAGTTCTTC.

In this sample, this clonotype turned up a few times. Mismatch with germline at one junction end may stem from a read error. CDR3 in amino acids: CSVESIVGREIF. For the CDR3, the DNA is TGCAGCGTTGAAAGTATTGTGGGCAGGGAGATCTTC. The chain joins TRBV29-1 to TRBJ2-1; D tentatively fits TRBD1 or TRBD2 (5 bases each). This CDR3 has 12 amino acids. CDR1 and CDR2 (germline): SQVTM, ANQGSEA.

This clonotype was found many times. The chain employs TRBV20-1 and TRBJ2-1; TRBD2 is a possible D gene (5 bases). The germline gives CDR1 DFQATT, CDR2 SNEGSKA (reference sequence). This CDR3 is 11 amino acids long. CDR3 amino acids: CSHIAYNEQFF. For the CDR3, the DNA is TGCAGCCATATAGCGTACAATGAGCAGTTCTTC.

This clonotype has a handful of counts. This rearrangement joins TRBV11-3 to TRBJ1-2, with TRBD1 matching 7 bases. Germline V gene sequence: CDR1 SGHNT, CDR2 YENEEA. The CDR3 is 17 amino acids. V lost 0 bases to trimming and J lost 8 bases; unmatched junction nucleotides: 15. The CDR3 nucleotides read TGTGCCAGCAGCTTAGAGAGGTGGGACAGCGGCGGGGACGGCTACACCTTC. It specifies CASSLERWDSGGDGYTF.

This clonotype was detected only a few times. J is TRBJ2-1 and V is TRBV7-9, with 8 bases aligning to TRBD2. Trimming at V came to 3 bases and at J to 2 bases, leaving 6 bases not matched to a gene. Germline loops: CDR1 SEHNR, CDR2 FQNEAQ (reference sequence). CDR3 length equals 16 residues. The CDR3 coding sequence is TGTGCCAGCAGCTTTTCACTAGCGGAAACCTACAATGAGCAGTTCTTC. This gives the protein CASSFSLAETYNEQFF.

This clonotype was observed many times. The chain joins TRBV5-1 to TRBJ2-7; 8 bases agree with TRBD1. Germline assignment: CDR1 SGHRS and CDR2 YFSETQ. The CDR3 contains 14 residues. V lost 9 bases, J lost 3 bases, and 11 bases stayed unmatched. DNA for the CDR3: TGCGCCACCTCTCCGGGACAGGCCTACTACGAGCAGTACTTC. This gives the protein CATSPGQAYYEQYF.

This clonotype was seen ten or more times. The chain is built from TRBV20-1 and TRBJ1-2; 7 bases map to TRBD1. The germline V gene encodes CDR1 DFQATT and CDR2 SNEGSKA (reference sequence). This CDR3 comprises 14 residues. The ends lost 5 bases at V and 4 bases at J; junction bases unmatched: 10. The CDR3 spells CSAPPGQSLYGYTF. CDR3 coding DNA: TGCAGTGCTCCTCCGGGACAGTCCCTCTATGGCTACACCTTC.

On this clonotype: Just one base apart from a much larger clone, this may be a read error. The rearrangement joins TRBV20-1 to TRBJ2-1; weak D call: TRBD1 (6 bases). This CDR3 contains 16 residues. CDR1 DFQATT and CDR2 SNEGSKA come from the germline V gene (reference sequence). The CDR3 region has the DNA TGCAGTGATAGAGATTCCGGACAGAGCTCCTACAATGAGCAGTTCTTC. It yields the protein CSDRDSGQSSYNEQFF.